Listed here are 23 T cell receptor beta chains from one sample, sequenced in a study of shared clonotypes between healthy human individuals. Clones were read by immunoSEQ multiplex PCR, and TCRdb kept only the in-frame ones, dropping some. The data contain roughly 2.2 million clones, approximately 93% of them seen just once; the ten biggest clones take up approximately 0.4%. Sequenced sample: naive CD4+ T cells from PBMCs. Documented subset: CD45RA+ positively selected. The receptor source for this set is a young man in good health. Some clones in this sample may be carry-over from other donors' samples.

The chain joins TRBV5-1 to TRBJ2-1, with a possible D match to TRBD1 (7 bases). Looked up from germline, CDR1 is SGHRS and CDR2 is YFSETQ. The CDR3 spans 15 residues. Trimming took off 4 bases at V and 2 bases at J, with 13 bases between the two ends. CDR3 region: CASSPEGATYNEQFF. In DNA, the CDR3 is TGCGCCAGCAGCCCGGAGGGGGCTACCTACAATGAGCAGTTCTTC.

This clone was seen just once. V is TRBV2 and J is TRBJ1-2, with 9 nucleotides matching TRBD1. Germline V gives CDR1 SNHLY, CDR2 FYNNEI. V was pared by 5 bases and J by 4 bases, with 5 bases of the junction left unmatched. This CDR3 region has 14 residues. The CDR3 spells CASSIRQGGYGYTF. CDR3 in DNA: TGTGCCAGCAGTATCCGACAGGGGGGCTATGGCTACACCTTC.

The chain uses TRBV5-4 and TRBJ2-1, with TRBD2 matching 14 bases. V lost 4 bases, J lost 10 bases, and 10 bases stayed unmatched. This CDR3 is built from 16 residues. Germline V gives CDR1 SGHNT, CDR2 YYREEE (reference sequence). CDR3 DNA: TGTGCCAGCAGCCGACGACTAGCGGGAGGGCTCGAGGAGCAGTTCTTC. Protein product: CASSRRLAGGLEEQFF.

The chain has TRBV27 and TRBJ2-1, with 14 bases that match TRBD2. V shed 4 bases, J shed 12 bases, and the junction held 11 bases outside the gene matches. The CDR3 is made up of 16 amino acids. CDR1 and CDR2 from the germline V gene are MNHEY and SMNVEV (reference sequence). The chain's CDR3 is CASSSGGLAGVLGQFF. The CDR3 bases are TGTGCCAGCAGTTCAGGGGGACTAGCGGGAGTTTTAGGGCAGTTCTTC.

The J gene is TRBJ2-1, the V gene TRBV5-6, with TRBD2 identical over 11 bases. J was trimmed by 5 bases and V by 0 bases; bases with no gene match: 4. The CDR3 runs 16 residues. Germline-derived CDR1 and CDR2 are SGHDT and YYEEEE. CDR3 nucleotides: TGTGCCAGCAGCTTGGGGGGACTAGCGGCTAACAATGAGCAGTTCTTC. Residues: CASSLGGLAANNEQFF.

About this clone itself: Other DNA sequences from this sample encode an identical CDR3 as well. This chain links TRBV30 with TRBJ1-1, with unresolved D. The CDR3 is 11 residues long. Trimming took 5 bases from V and 4 from J, leaving 8 bases between them. CDR1 is GTSNPN, CDR2 SVGIG, per germline (reference sequence). The CDR3 spells CAWGVGTEAFF. As DNA, the CDR3 is TGTGCCTGGGGGGTTGGCACTGAAGCTTTCTTT.

The chain employs TRBV5-1 and TRBJ2-2; the D call may be TRBD1 or TRBD2 (6 bases each). Trimming left V 5 bases short and J 6 bases short, with 17 bases between. Germline V CDR1 and CDR2: SGHRS, YFSETQ. This CDR3 is built from 15 residues. The CDR3 region is CASRGNNREAGELFF. CDR3 in DNA: TGCGCCAGCAGGGGGAATAACAGGGAGGCCGGGGAGCTGTTTTTT.

The chain joins TRBV5-1 to TRBJ1-1; perhaps TRBD1 as D (6 bases). This CDR3 comprises 13 residues. Germline V gene data show CDR1 as SGHRS and CDR2 as YFSETQ. V was clipped by 0 bases and J by 6 bases, with 9 bases between them. The CDR3 protein is CASSLGRGSEAFF. The CDR3 region has the DNA TGCGCCAGCAGCTTGGGCAGGGGATCTGAAGCTTTCTTT.

The chain recombines TRBV10-1 with TRBJ1-5; D not resolved. Germline-derived CDR1 and CDR2 are WNHNN and SYGVQD (reference sequence). Trimming removed 5 bases from V and 0 bases from J, with 8 bases in between. There are 14 residues in the CDR3. Here the CDR3 reads CASSPAGSNQPQHF. CDR3 bases: TGCGCCAGCAGTCCCGCTGGTAGCAATCAGCCCCAGCATTTT.

The chain couples TRBV18 to TRBJ1-2; D remains ambiguous. CDR1 is KGHSH, CDR2 LQKENI, per germline. This CDR3 is built from 13 residues. Trimming removed 3 bases from V and 4 bases from J, with 9 bases in between. The CDR3 here is CASSPNQFYGYTF. CDR3 in DNA: TGTGCCAGCTCACCTAACCAGTTCTATGGCTACACCTTC.

The chain has TRBV5-1 and TRBJ1-2, with D possibly TRBD1 on 5 matching bases. Germline-derived CDR1 and CDR2 are SGHRS and YFSETQ. Between the trimmed V and J ends, which lost 2 bases and 3 bases, there was a span of 11 bases. The CDR3 extends over 14 amino acids. The CDR3 DNA follows: TGCGCCAGCAGCTTCCTCGGGGGAGACTATGGCTACACCTTC. Encoded protein: CASSFLGGDYGYTF.

The chain combines TRBV18 with TRBJ1-3; D gene uncertain. The CDR3 is 16 amino acids. In germline, CDR1 is KGHSH, CDR2 LQKENI. With 2 bases removed from V and 4 bases from J, the gap between germline ends came to 15 bases. CDR3 amino acids: CASSPMAGGAGNTIYF. The CDR3 coding sequence is TGTGCCAGCTCACCAATGGCAGGAGGAGCCGGAAACACCATATATTTT.

A word on this clone: This specimen includes other DNA sequences encoding the same CDR3. The rearrangement uses TRBV5-1 and TRBJ1-3; D unclear. CDR1 is SGHRS, CDR2 YFSETQ, per germline. The ends were cut back, 1 base at V and 4 bases at J, with 6 bases in the middle. The CDR3 extends over 13 amino acids. CDR3 bases: TGCGCCAGCAGCTTGTCCGGGGGAAACACCATATATTTT. It encodes CASSLSGGNTIYF.

The V and J genes are TRBV14 and TRBJ2-1; 12 nucleotides match TRBD2. Germline CDR1 SGHDN, CDR2 FVKESK. This CDR3 is built from 18 residues. The V gene end was trimmed by 4 bases and the J gene end by 6 bases; junction bases not matched to a gene: 13. In DNA, the CDR3 is TGTGCCAGCAGCCTGCTAGCGGGAGGGCCAATCGGCCTCAATGAGCAGTTCTTC. It specifies CASSLLAGGPIGLNEQFF.

The rearrangement links TRBV29-1 to TRBJ1-2, with a tentative D call TRBD1 (5 bases). Trimming stripped 1 base from V and 4 bases from J, with 19 bases between. The germline V gene has CDR1 SQVTM and CDR2 ANQGSEA. The CDR3 spans 16 residues. The CDR3 region has the DNA TGCAGCGTTGAAGGGTTAGCAGGGAAGCTCTTCTATGGCTACACCTTC. This sequence encodes CSVEGLAGKLFYGYTF.

V and J are TRBV29-1 and TRBJ2-5; D may be TRBD1 or TRBD2 (5 bases each). This CDR3 comprises 13 residues. Trimming removed 5 bases at V and 5 bases at J, with 15 bases between. Germline V gives CDR1 SQVTM, CDR2 ANQGSEA. CDR3 nucleotides: TGCAGCGTTCTACGTAGGGGCGGGGAGACCCAGTACTTC. This sequence encodes CSVLRRGGETQYF.

J is TRBJ1-2 and V is TRBV21-1; the table's D gene call, TRBD1, was not cross checked with the DNA. TRBV21-1 is a pseudogene locus. This CDR3 has 15 residues. This chain's CDR3 is CASSKEEIQGDGYTF. CDR3 bases: TGTGCCAGCAGCAAAGAGGAGATCCAGGGGGATGGCTACACCTTC.

Remarks on this clone: Other nucleotide sequences in the sample specify the same CDR3. V gene TRBV5-1 combines with J gene TRBJ1-1; TRBD1 agrees at 7 bases. The CDR3 runs to 14 residues. Germline values: CDR1 SGHRS, CDR2 YFSETQ. The trim removed 0 bases at V and 5 bases at J, leaving 4 bases unmatched. The CDR3 DNA reads TGCGCCAGCAGCTTGGGCAGGGGGAGAACTGAAGCTTTCTTT. This codes for CASSLGRGRTEAFF.

The V call is TRBV27, the J call TRBJ2-7; weak D call: TRBD2 (5 bases). This CDR3 region has 11 residues. The V gene's germline CDR1 is MNHEY and CDR2 SMNVEV (reference sequence). V was trimmed by 6 bases and J by 7 bases, leaving 10 bases between them. For the CDR3, the DNA is TGTGCCAGCAGCCGGGGTACGGAGCAGTACTTC. It is translated as CASSRGTEQYF.

The chain combines TRBV27 with TRBJ1-2; no reliable D call. Looked up from germline, CDR1 is MNHEY and CDR2 is SMNVEV (reference sequence). V lost 0 bases and J 4 bases, leaving 9 bases between the germline ends. CDR3 length: 14 residues. In DNA form, the CDR3 reads TGTGCCAGCAGTTTATCGACAAGACTCTATGGCTACACCTTC. Translating it yields CASSLSTRLYGYTF.

This chain links TRBV6-1 with TRBJ2-1; no reliable D call. This CDR3 region has 14 residues. CDR1 and CDR2 (germline): MNHNS, SASEGT. Trimming shortened V by 0 bases and J by 3 bases, and 6 bases separated the two germline ends. The CDR3: CASSEATHYNEQFF. CDR3 DNA: TGTGCCAGCAGTGAAGCTACTCACTACAATGAGCAGTTCTTC.

V and J are TRBV5-1 and TRBJ2-7; possibly TRBD2 for D (6 bases). CDR1 is SGHRS and CDR2 is YFSETQ in the germline V gene. The CDR3 runs 16 residues. V lost 0 bases to trimming and J lost 4 bases, with 17 bases between them. The CDR3 here is CASSLGWGDRRYEQYF. In DNA form, the CDR3 reads TGCGCCAGCAGCTTGGGGTGGGGGGACCGACGATACGAGCAGTACTTC.

The V and J genes are TRBV11-1 and TRBJ2-5, with 12 bases matching TRBD2. The CDR3 runs to 16 residues. The V segment lost 1 base and the J segment 5 bases; nucleotides outside the gene matches: 5. CDR1 is SGHAT, CDR2 FQDESV, per germline (reference sequence). As DNA, the CDR3 is TGTGCCAGCAGCTTAGTTCCTAGCGGGAGGGAGGAGACCCAGTACTTC. Its protein product is CASSLVPSGREETQYF.